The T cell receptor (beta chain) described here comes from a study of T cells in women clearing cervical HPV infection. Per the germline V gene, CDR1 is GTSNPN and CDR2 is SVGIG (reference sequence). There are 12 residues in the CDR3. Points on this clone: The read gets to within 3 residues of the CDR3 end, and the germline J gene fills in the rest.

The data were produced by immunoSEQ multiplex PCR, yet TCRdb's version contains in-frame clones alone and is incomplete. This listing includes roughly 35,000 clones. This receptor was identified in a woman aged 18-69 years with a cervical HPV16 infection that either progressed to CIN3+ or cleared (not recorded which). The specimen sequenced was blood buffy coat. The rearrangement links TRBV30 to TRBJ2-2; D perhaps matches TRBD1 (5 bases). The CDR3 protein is CAWSVRASPLFF. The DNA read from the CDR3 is TGTGCCTGGAGTGTCAGGGCATCACCG.